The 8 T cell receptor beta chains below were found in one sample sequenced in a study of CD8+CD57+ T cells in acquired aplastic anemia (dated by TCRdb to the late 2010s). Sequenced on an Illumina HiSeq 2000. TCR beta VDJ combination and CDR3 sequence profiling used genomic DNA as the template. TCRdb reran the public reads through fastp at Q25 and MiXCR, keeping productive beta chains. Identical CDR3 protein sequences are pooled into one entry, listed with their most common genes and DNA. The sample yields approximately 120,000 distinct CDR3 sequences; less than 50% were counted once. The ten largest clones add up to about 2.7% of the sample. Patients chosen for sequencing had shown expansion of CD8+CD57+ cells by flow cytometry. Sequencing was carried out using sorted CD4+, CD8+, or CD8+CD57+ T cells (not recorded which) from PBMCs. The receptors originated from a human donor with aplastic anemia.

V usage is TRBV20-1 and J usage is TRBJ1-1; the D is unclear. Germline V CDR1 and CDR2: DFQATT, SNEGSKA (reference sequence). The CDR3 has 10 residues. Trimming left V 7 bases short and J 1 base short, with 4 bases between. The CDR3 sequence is CSDRNTEAFF. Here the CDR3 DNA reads TGCAGTGATAGGAACACTGAAGCTTTCTTT.

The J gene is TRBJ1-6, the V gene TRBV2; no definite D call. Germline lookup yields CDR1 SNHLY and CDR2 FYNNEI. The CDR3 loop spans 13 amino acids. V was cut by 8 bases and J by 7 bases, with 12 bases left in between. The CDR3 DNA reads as TGTGCCAGCTCGGGTGAGCCGAATTCACCCCTCCACTTT. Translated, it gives CASSGEPNSPLHF.

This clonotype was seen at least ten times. CDR3: CSAPRTGKGAGELFF. The DNA of the CDR3 is TGCAGTGCTCCTCGGACAGGGAAGGGCGCCGGGGAGCTGTTTTTT. The chain has TRBV20-1 and TRBJ2-2; 8 bases agree with TRBD1. V shed 5 bases, J shed 6 bases, and the junction held 11 bases outside the gene matches. The CDR3 runs 15 residues. Germline values: CDR1 DFQATT, CDR2 SNEGSKA (reference sequence).

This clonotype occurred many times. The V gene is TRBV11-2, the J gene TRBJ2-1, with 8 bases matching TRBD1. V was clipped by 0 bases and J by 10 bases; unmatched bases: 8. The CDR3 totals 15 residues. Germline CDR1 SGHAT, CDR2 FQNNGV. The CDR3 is CASSLEGTGGREQFF. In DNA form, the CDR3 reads TGTGCCAGCAGCTTAGAGGGGACAGGTGGCAGGGAGCAGTTCTTC.

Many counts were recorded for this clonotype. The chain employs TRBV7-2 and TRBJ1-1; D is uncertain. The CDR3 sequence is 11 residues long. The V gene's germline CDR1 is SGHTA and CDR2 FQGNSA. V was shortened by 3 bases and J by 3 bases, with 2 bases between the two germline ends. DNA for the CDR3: TGTGCCAGCAGCTTTGACACTGAAGCTTTCTTT. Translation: CASSFDTEAFF.

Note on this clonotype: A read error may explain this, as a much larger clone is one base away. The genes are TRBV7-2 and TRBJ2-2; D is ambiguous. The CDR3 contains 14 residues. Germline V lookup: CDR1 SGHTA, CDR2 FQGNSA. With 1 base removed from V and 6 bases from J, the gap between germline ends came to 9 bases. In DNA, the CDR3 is TGTGCCAGCAGCTTAGTCGGTAACGCCGGGGAGCTGTTTTTT. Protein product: CASSLVGNAGELFF.

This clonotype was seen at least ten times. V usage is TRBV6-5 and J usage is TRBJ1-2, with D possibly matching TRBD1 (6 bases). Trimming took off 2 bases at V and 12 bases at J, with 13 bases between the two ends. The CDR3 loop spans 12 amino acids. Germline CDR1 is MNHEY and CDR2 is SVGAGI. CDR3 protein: CASSYPLTGHTF. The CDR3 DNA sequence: TGTGCCAGCAGTTACCCCCTGACAGGTCACACCTTC.

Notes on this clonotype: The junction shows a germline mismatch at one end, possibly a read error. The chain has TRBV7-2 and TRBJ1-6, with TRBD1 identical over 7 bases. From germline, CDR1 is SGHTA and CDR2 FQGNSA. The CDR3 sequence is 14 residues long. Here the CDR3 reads CASTLDRANSPLHF. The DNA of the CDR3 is TGTGCCAGCACTCTAGACAGGGCTAATTCACCCCTCCACTTC.